This TCR beta chain derives from a study of pediatric ulcerative colitis (dated by TCRdb to the late 2010s). Turning to the overall study: Of the ulcerative colitis patients, about seven had pancolitis and two had left-sided colitis, and histology in every patient was consistent with ulcerative colitis. From 9 or 10 newly diagnosed, treatment-naive pediatric ulcerative colitis patients and a few non-IBD control children, paired blood and rectal samples were collected. The Pediatric Ulcerative Colitis Activity Index classified a couple of patients as having mild disease, four as having moderate disease and three as having acute severe colitis. Beyond this particular receptor, the publication reports: Controls, mild-moderate and acute severe colitis patients were separated by rectal repertoire features, and reduced rectal diversity due to clonal expansions was observed in acute severe colitis. With only four individuals, the healthy control group was small. A couple of rectal CDR3 clonotypes were present in all ulcerative colitis patients and in none of the controls. Clonal overlap between a subject's own blood and rectum was significantly greater in ulcerative colitis patients than in controls, which suggests more T cell trafficking to inflamed tissue. Two patients' blood samples yielded substantially fewer templates for technical reasons and were excluded from blood-rectal overlap analysis. Because repertoires came from total lymphocyte DNA, patterns in rare subsets such as regulatory T cells may not be reflected. Blood-derived T cells may have been included in rectal pinch biopsies, especially in patients with overt colitis.

V drops 0 bases and J drops 7 bases, leaving 7 bases in between. The germline V gene encodes CDR1 GTSNPN and CDR2 SVGIG (reference sequence). From its cysteine to its phenylalanine, the CDR3 spans 11 amino acids. The kept DNA is CDR3 alone, 33 bases in frame from the first base. Rearranged CDR3 beta regions were amplified from genomic DNA with multiplex V and J primers using the immunoSEQ TRB Survey service. To keep depth equal across samples, survey-level sequencing depth of up to 500,000 reads per sample was applied. Libraries were purified and pooled, and sequencing was performed on Illumina technology. The published analysis was carried out like this. Productive clonality, sample overlap, pairwise scatters, CDR3 beta length, V/D/J gene usage and productiveness were all assessed with the immunoSEQ online tools. Calculated diversity was defined as the number of unique rearrangements divided by total templates times 100, and Shannon and Simpson indices were additionally computed. Z-score normalized data were analyzed by principal component analysis with the R prcomp function and the ggbiplot package. Morisita's index was used to quantify blood-rectal clonal overlap within each subject. TCRdb obtained this table from immuneACCESS and retained in-frame rearrangements with V and J assigned. These tables miss some clones; where compared with another copy, unresolved V genes account for less than half of the shortfall, and the remainder is unexplained. That table is the source of V, J and clone size, and D and trimming were worked out from the DNA. In this sample the table shows approximately 18,000 clones, roughly four fifths of which occur a single time. In total, the top ten clones hold 6.6% of the sample.

During colonoscopy, one to two rectal pinch biopsies were obtained for research purposes. No immunosuppressive medication had been given to the ulcerative colitis patients before the diagnostic colonoscopy. Before DNA isolation, rectal biopsies were subjected to proteinase K digestion. The Wizard kit (Promega) was used to extract genomic DNA from the blood and intestinal samples. This clone was seen more than once but under ten times. The antigen it binds to is not known. Base-call qualities are not available, and no considerably larger clone is one nucleotide away. Other DNA sequences in the same sample also yield this CDR3.

The TCR was taken from a boy aged 10-17 years with moderate ulcerative colitis. The sequencing sample was made of gut tissue. The rearranged chain carries TRBV30 and TRBJ2-7, with the D segment identity uncertain. The base sequence is TGTGCCTGGAGTGTAAGGTTTGAGCAGTACTTC. The resulting protein is CAWSVRFEQYF.